The 7 T cell receptor beta chains given below trace back to one sample, sequenced in a study of pediatric ulcerative colitis. Some clones are missing from TCRdb's copy, which holds only in-frame ones; the method was immunoSEQ multiplex PCR. The sample carries roughly 54,000 clones, 85% to 90% recorded once. What was sequenced was blood. These receptors all stem from a boy aged 5-17 years who was a control in a study of pediatric ulcerative colitis.

The rearrangement uses TRBV4-1 and TRBJ2-7; 10 positions agree with TRBD1. With 3 bases clipped from V and 5 bases from J, the junction kept 4 bases outside the gene matches. CDR1 is MGHRA, CDR2 YSYEKL, per germline. The CDR3 extends over 14 amino acids. This chain's CDR3 is CASSQGQGLDEQYF. CDR3 DNA: TGCGCCAGCAGCCAGGGACAGGGGCTGGACGAGCAGTACTTC.

The J gene is TRBJ1-2, the V gene TRBV14, with unresolved D. This CDR3 comprises 13 residues. Germline V gene data show CDR1 as SGHDN and CDR2 as FVKESK. V was clipped by 4 bases and J by 7 bases, with 13 bases between them. The CDR3 region has the DNA TGTGCCAGCAGCCGTACGTGGAGCCCTGGCTACACCTTC. Translating it yields CASSRTWSPGYTF.

This clone was seen a few times. The chain links TRBV6-5 to TRBJ1-1; D unclear. The CDR3 spans 13 residues. The germline gives CDR1 MNHEY, CDR2 SVGAGI. V lost 6 bases and J 4 bases, leaving 12 bases between the germline ends. The chain's CDR3 is CASSRGGGTEAFF. The CDR3 DNA follows: TGTGCCAGCAGCCGCGGCGGTGGCACTGAAGCTTTCTTT.

The V gene is TRBV19, the J gene TRBJ1-1; D gene unclear. The CDR3 runs 14 residues. With 6 bases removed from V and 3 bases from J, the gap between germline ends came to 14 bases. Germline CDR1 LNHDA, CDR2 SQIVND (reference sequence). The CDR3 here is CASRGTVYYTEAFF. In nucleotides, the CDR3 is TGTGCCAGTAGGGGAACAGTGTATTACACTGAAGCTTTCTTT.

Here the CDR3 reads CASSTTSYGQFF. The CDR3 nucleotides are TGTGCCAGCAGCACCACTAGTTACGGGCAGTTCTTC. The chain uses TRBV7-2 and TRBJ2-1; TRBD2 might be the D (5 bases). Germline V gene lookup returns CDR1 SGHTA and CDR2 FQGNSA. The CDR3 is 12 amino acids. V lost 5 bases, J lost 12 bases, and 14 bases lay in between.

The chain joins TRBV7-2 to TRBJ2-1, with 9 positions matching TRBD1. Germline V lookup: CDR1 SGHTA, CDR2 FQGNSA. This CDR3 spans 17 amino acids. J lost 6 bases, V lost 0 bases, and 9 bases had no gene match. The CDR3 region is CASSLALGGQGSNEQFF. CDR3 bases: TGTGCCAGCAGCTTAGCGCTCGGGGGACAGGGCTCCAATGAGCAGTTCTTC.

The chain uses TRBV4-2 and TRBJ2-7, with no clear D. The CDR3 runs to 14 residues. V was pared by 1 base and J by 1 base, with 8 bases between. From germline, CDR1 is LGHNA and CDR2 YNFKEQ. The CDR3 region is CASSQARQSYEQYF. As DNA, the CDR3 is TGTGCCAGCAGCCAAGCTCGCCAATCCTACGAGCAGTACTTC.